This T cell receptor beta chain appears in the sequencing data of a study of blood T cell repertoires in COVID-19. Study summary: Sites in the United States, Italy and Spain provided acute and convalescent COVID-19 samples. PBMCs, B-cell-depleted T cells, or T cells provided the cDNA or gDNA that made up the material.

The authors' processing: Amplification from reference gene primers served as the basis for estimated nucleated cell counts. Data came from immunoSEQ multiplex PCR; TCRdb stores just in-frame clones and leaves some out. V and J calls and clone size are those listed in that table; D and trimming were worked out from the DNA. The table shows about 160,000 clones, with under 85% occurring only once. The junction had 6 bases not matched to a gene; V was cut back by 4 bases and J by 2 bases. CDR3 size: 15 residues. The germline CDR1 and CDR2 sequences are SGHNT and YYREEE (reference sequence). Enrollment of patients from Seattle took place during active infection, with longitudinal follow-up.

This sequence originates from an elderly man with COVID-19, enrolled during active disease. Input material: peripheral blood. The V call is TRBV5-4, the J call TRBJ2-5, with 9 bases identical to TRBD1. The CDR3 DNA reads TGTGCCAGCAGCCCGACCGGGACAGGGCAAGAGACCCAGTACTTC. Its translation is CASSPTGTGQETQYF.